This entry lists 19 T cell receptor beta chains sequenced from one sample in a study of control samples from healthy donors and cancer patients. Measured with immunoSEQ multiplex PCR; TCRdb has only the in-frame clones, and not every one. The sample includes 70,000 to 75,000 clones, roughly 87% of them seen just once. The sequencing input was blood. Every receptor here comes from a woman in her 50s in good health.

This chain connects TRBV28 to TRBJ2-3, with D maybe TRBD1 (5 bases). The V end lost 7 bases, the J end lost 2 bases, and 10 bases lay between the germline ends. This CDR3 has 13 residues. Germline V lookup: CDR1 MDHEN, CDR2 SYDVKM. The CDR3 region is CASTPGNTDTQYF. The CDR3 DNA sequence: TGTGCCAGCACCCCAGGGAACACAGATACGCAGTATTTT.

This chain uses TRBV19 with TRBJ2-3; D tentatively reads TRBD1 or TRBD2 (5 bases each). Trimming took off 5 bases at V and 0 bases at J, with 9 bases between the two ends. The CDR3 loop spans 14 amino acids. Looked up from germline, CDR1 is LNHDA and CDR2 is SQIVND (reference sequence). Here the CDR3 reads CASSWGGSTDTQYF. The DNA for the CDR3 is TGTGCCAGTAGTTGGGGCGGGAGCACAGATACGCAGTATTTT.

This clone was found a few times. CDR3 in DNA: TGTGCCAGCAGTCCCACAACAGACGAGCAGTACTTC. As protein: CASSPTTDEQYF. This chain joins TRBV28 and TRBJ2-7; D is unclear. Germline CDR1 is MDHEN and CDR2 is SYDVKM. The V end was cut by 5 bases, the J end by 5 bases, with 10 bases between. The CDR3 spans 12 residues.

In nucleotides, the CDR3 is TGTGCCAGCACCACCCCAAGCCTAGGGCGGGCAATCCCCTACGAGCAGTACTTC. Protein: CASTTPSLGRAIPYEQYF. This sequence joins TRBV28 and TRBJ2-7; a weak D match, TRBD2 (5 bases). Between the trimmed V and J ends, which lost 7 bases and 2 bases, there was a span of 27 bases. CDR3 length equals 18 residues. Looked up from germline, CDR1 is MDHEN and CDR2 is SYDVKM.

The rearrangement joins TRBV2 to TRBJ1-5, with a weak D call TRBD1 (6 bases). The ends were cut back, 6 bases at V and 0 bases at J, with 9 bases in the middle. Germline values: CDR1 SNHLY, CDR2 FYNNEI. CDR3 length equals 14 residues. The CDR3 here is CASRQGYSNQPQHF. The DNA for the CDR3 is TGTGCCAGCAGACAGGGTTATAGCAATCAGCCCCAGCATTTT. Full variable domain (remainder filled in from reference TRBV2 and TRBJ1-5): EPEVTQTPSHQVTQMGQEVILRCVPISNHLYFYWYRQILGQKVEFLVSFYNNEISEKSEIFDDQFSVERPDGSNFTLKIRSTKLEDSAMYFCASRQGYSNQPQHFGDGTRLSIL.

The rearrangement links TRBV25-1 to TRBJ2-7; no reliable D call. The germline CDR1 and CDR2 sequences are MGHDK and SYGVNS. Trimming took 4 bases from V and 1 from J, leaving 8 bases between them. The CDR3 covers 13 residues. The CDR3 region has the DNA TGTGCCAGCAGTGCCCGGACGTCCTACGAGCAGTACTTC. This encodes CASSARTSYEQYF.

The J gene is TRBJ2-1, the V gene TRBV24-1; 12 bases fit TRBD1. Losses at the gene ends were 0 bases for V and 6 bases for J; bases not matched to a gene: 2. This CDR3 spans 16 amino acids. CDR1 and CDR2 from the germline V gene are KGHDR and SFDVKD. In nucleotides, the CDR3 is TGTGCCACCAGTGATTTGCGGGACAGGGGGCGCAATGAGCAGTTCTTC. Residues: CATSDLRDRGRNEQFF.

The V call is TRBV9, the J call TRBJ2-3, with a weak D call TRBD1 (6 bases). Germline-derived CDR1 and CDR2 are SGDLS and YYNGEE. V was pared by 6 bases and J by 6 bases, with 20 bases between. The length of the CDR3 is 15 residues. As DNA, the CDR3 is TGTGCCAGCAATAGTGGCCAGGGGAATTCGGATACGCAGTATTTT. Protein product: CASNSGQGNSDTQYF.

The V and J genes are TRBV28 and TRBJ1-5; tentative D call: TRBD1 (5 bases). The CDR3 has 12 residues. V lost 8 bases and J lost 2, with 7 bases in between. CDR1 and CDR2 (germline): MDHEN, SYDVKM. CDR3 nucleotides: TGTGCCAGCGAACAGGGCAATCAGCCCCAGCATTTT. This translates into CASEQGNQPQHF.

The chain couples TRBV2 to TRBJ1-1; tentatively, D is TRBD1 (6 bases). Trimming took off 5 bases at V and 5 bases at J, with 15 bases between the two ends. Germline CDR1 SNHLY, CDR2 FYNNEI. The CDR3 covers 14 residues. The CDR3 here is CASSPTGKGTEAFF. The CDR3 DNA follows: TGTGCCAGCAGTCCCACAGGGAAAGGAACTGAAGCTTTCTTT.

In nucleotides, the CDR3 is TGTGCCAGCAGTTTAATCGAGCGGAACACCGGGGAGCTGTTTTTT. Its translation is CASSLIERNTGELFF. V and J are TRBV28 and TRBJ2-2; D is unclear. Germline assignment: CDR1 MDHEN and CDR2 SYDVKM. V was cut by 2 bases and J by 1 base, with 8 bases left in between. This CDR3 comprises 15 residues.

This clone has just one count. The rearrangement uses TRBV29-1 and TRBJ1-2; D is possibly TRBD1 (5 bases). V lost 6 bases to trimming and J lost 3 bases, with 14 bases between them. Germline loops: CDR1 SQVTM, CDR2 ANQGSEA. This CDR3 comprises 13 residues. CDR3: CSVAPGSDYGYTF. The DNA for the CDR3 is TGCAGCGTCGCGCCAGGGTCGGACTATGGCTACACCTTC.

V usage is TRBV19 and J usage is TRBJ1-1; D gene uncertain. CDR3 length: 13 amino acids. From germline, CDR1 is LNHDA and CDR2 SQIVND (reference sequence). Trimming removed 5 bases at V and 2 bases at J, with 9 bases between. CDR3 sequence (DNA): TGTGCCAGTAGTTTAATACAAAACACTGAAGCTTTCTTT. It yields the protein CASSLIQNTEAFF. Supplemented by reference TRBV19 and TRBJ1-1, the full variable domain reads DGGITQSPKYLFRKEGQNVTLSCEQNLNHDAMYWYRQDPGQGLRLIYYSQIVNDFQKGDIAEGYSVSREKKESFPLTVTSAQKNPTAFYLCASSLIQNTEAFFGQGTRLTVV.

This clone is a singleton in its sample. The rearrangement links TRBV18 to TRBJ2-1, with D unclear. Germline V gene sequence: CDR1 KGHSH, CDR2 LQKENI. Trimming took 3 bases from V and 0 from J, leaving 12 bases between them. This CDR3 is 16 amino acids long. This CDR3 reads CASSPESKSSYNEQFF. CDR3 coding DNA: TGTGCCAGCTCACCCGAAAGCAAAAGCTCCTACAATGAGCAGTTCTTC.

The chain recombines TRBV27 with TRBJ1-5; tentatively, D is TRBD1 (5 bases). V shed 6 bases and J shed 4 bases, with 7 bases lying between them. CDR3 length: 12 amino acids. Germline V gene data show CDR1 as MNHEY and CDR2 as SMNVEV (reference sequence). The CDR3 sequence: CASRSGNQPQHF. CDR3 nucleotides: TGTGCCAGCAGATCAGGGAATCAGCCCCAGCATTTT.

The V and J genes are TRBV9 and TRBJ2-6, with D uncertain. This CDR3 spans 15 amino acids. Germline V gene sequence: CDR1 SGDLS, CDR2 YYNGEE. Trimming took 0 bases from V and 0 from J, leaving 4 bases between them. CDR3 protein: CASSVADSGANVLTF. CDR3 in DNA: TGTGCCAGCAGCGTAGCCGACTCTGGGGCCAACGTCCTGACTTTC.

J is TRBJ2-7 and V is TRBV18; D assignment may be TRBD1 or TRBD2 (5 bases each). CDR3 length: 14 residues. Germline V CDR1 and CDR2: KGHSH, LQKENI. V gave up 3 bases and J gave up 3 bases, with 12 bases separating them. CDR3 residues: CASSPGTVFYEQYF. For the CDR3, the DNA is TGTGCCAGCTCACCCGGGACGGTGTTCTACGAGCAGTACTTC.

The chain is built from TRBV5-6 and TRBJ1-4; possible D gene TRBD1, 6 bases. The CDR3 has 15 amino acids. The germline gives CDR1 SGHDT, CDR2 YYEEEE. V shed 3 bases and J shed 5 bases, with 14 bases lying between them. CDR3 in amino acids: CASSWGQGTNEKLFF. CDR3 nucleotides: TGTGCCAGCAGCTGGGGGCAGGGAACCAATGAAAAACTGTTTTTT.

The rearrangement joins TRBV7-8 to TRBJ1-5; D not resolved. Germline CDR1 and CDR2: SGHVS and FQNEAQ. CDR3 size: 13 residues. V dropped 1 base and J dropped 9 bases, with 10 bases sitting between them. For the CDR3, the DNA is TGTGCCAGCAGCTTAGATGGGCATTTGCCCCAGCATTTT. Translating it yields CASSLDGHLPQHF. Supplemented by reference TRBV7-8 and TRBJ1-5, the full variable domain reads GAGVSQSPRYKVAKRGQDVALRCDPISGHVSLFWYQQALGQGPEFLTYFQNEAQLDKSGLPSDRFFAERPEGSVSTLKIQRTQQEDSAVYLCASSLDGHLPQHFGDGTRLSIL.